The 18 T cell receptor beta chains listed next were all sequenced from one sample in a study of shared T cell receptors in the human thymus (dated by TCRdb to the early 2020s). Library construction relied on the immunoSEQ multiplex PCR assay. The table comes from immuneACCESS by way of TCRdb, which keeps in-frame sequences with V and J called. Part of the clones is missing from these tables; in studies checked, under half for an unresolved V gene and the rest for unknown reasons. Across this sample there are around 340,000 clones, with just under 95% seen only once. The top ten constitute roughly 0.02% of the sample. Sequences were obtained from thymocytes. These receptors originate from a human donor.

The V gene is TRBV6-6, the J gene TRBJ1-5; no clear D. Germline CDR1 and CDR2: MNHNY and SVGAGI (reference sequence). Deletions cut 1 base from V and 5 bases from J, with 6 bases between. CDR3 size: 13 residues. DNA for the CDR3: TGTGCCAGCAGTTACTACGGGGATCAGCCCCAGCATTTT. Encoded protein: CASSYYGDQPQHF.

This clone was counted only a few times. This sequence joins TRBV5-8 and TRBJ1-5; no clear D. The germline gives CDR1 SGHTS, CDR2 YDEGEE. Between the trimmed V and J ends, which lost 7 bases and 15 bases, there was a span of 8 bases. The CDR3 length is 8 residues. This CDR3 is CASFRGHF. For the CDR3, the DNA is TGTGCCAGCTTCCGAGGGCATTTT.

This sequence joins TRBV18 and TRBJ2-5, with TRBD1 as a possible D gene (5 bases). Germline lookup yields CDR1 KGHSH and CDR2 LQKENI. The CDR3 sequence is 16 residues long. The ends were cut back, 3 bases at V and 3 bases at J, with 17 bases in the middle. The CDR3 here is CASSPPPAGLEETQYF. CDR3 sequence (DNA): TGTGCCAGCTCACCCCCCCCCGCAGGGCTGGAAGAGACCCAGTACTTC.

The chain recombines TRBV5-1 with TRBJ2-2, with D hard to call. With 1 base removed from V and 2 bases from J, the gap between germline ends came to 18 bases. The CDR3 is made up of 18 amino acids. Germline-derived CDR1 and CDR2 are SGHRS and YFSETQ. CDR3 nucleotide sequence: TGCGCCAGCAGCTTGTCTCCGACCCGACTCAGCAACACCGGGGAGCTGTTTTTT. Its protein is CASSLSPTRLSNTGELFF.

The chain links TRBV28 to TRBJ2-1; TRBD1 matches at 7 bases. The CDR3 totals 15 residues. From germline, CDR1 is MDHEN and CDR2 SYDVKM. Losses at the gene ends were 3 bases for V and 5 bases for J; bases not matched to a gene: 7. In DNA, the CDR3 is TGTGCCAGCAGTTTCCCGGGACAGTTAAACAATGAGCAGTTCTTC. Translated, it gives CASSFPGQLNNEQFF.

The genes are TRBV7-9 and TRBJ1-2; D ambiguous. The CDR3 has 16 amino acids. Trimming removed 1 base from V and 4 bases from J, with 16 bases in between. CDR1 and CDR2 (germline): SEHNR, FQNEAQ (reference sequence). Written as DNA, the CDR3 is TGTGCCAGCAGCTTAGGGTTGGGGAGGAACATCTATGGCTACACCTTC. Protein sequence: CASSLGLGRNIYGYTF. Based on the CDR3 plus reference TRBV7-9 and TRBJ1-2, the full variable domain is DTGVSQNPRHKITKRGQNVTFRCDPISEHNRLYWYRQTLGQGPEFLTYFQNEAQLEKSRLLSDRFSAERPKGSFSTLEIQRTEQGDSAMYLCASSLGLGRNIYGYTFGSGTRLTVV.

This chain connects TRBV10-2 to TRBJ2-2; 7 bases are shared with TRBD2. The CDR3 has 13 amino acids. Trimming took 8 bases from V and 7 from J; bases not matched to a gene: 7. Germline CDR1 is WSHSY and CDR2 is SAAADI. For the CDR3, the DNA is TGCGCCAGCGCTCGACTAGCCGACGGGGAGCTGTTTTTT. Protein product: CASARLADGELFF.

The genes are TRBV11-2 and TRBJ2-1, with a possible D match to TRBD1 (5 bases). Germline CDR1 SGHAT, CDR2 FQNNGV. V shed 1 base and J shed 0 bases, with 13 bases lying between them. This CDR3 comprises 17 residues. CDR3 bases: TGTGCCAGCAGCTTAGTCAGGGTTCCGGGCTCCTACAATGAGCAGTTCTTC. Translation gives CASSLVRVPGSYNEQFF.

The chain combines TRBV7-3 with TRBJ2-2; 14 bases fit TRBD2. CDR3 length: 19 residues. V was pared by 5 bases and J by 1 base, with 9 bases of the junction left unmatched. The germline V gene has CDR1 SGHTA and CDR2 FQGTGA. The CDR3 DNA sequence: TGTGCCAGCAGCCCCTTGACTAGCGGGAGGGCCGGGAACACCGGGGAGCTGTTTTTT. Translated, it gives CASSPLTSGRAGNTGELFF.

The chain couples TRBV6-5 to TRBJ2-7; TRBD1 might be the D (6 bases). The CDR3 spans 13 residues. Germline CDR1 MNHEY, CDR2 SVGAGI. Trimming shortened V by 6 bases and J by 5 bases, and 14 bases separated the two germline ends. Here the CDR3 DNA reads TGTGCCAGCAGCGCCTTGGACAGCCACGAGCAGTACTTC. Its protein is CASSALDSHEQYF.

The chain has TRBV5-1 and TRBJ2-6, with TRBD1 matching over 10 bases. The V gene end was trimmed by 4 bases and the J gene end by 3 bases; junction bases not matched to a gene: 16. Germline V gene sequence: CDR1 SGHRS, CDR2 YFSETQ. The CDR3 is made up of 20 amino acids. Here the CDR3 DNA reads TGCGCCAGCAGCCCAAAAGGACAGGGGGATCTATCTAGTGGGGCCAACGTCCTGACTTTC. Encoded protein: CASSPKGQGDLSSGANVLTF.

This chain connects TRBV27 to TRBJ2-3, with 7 bases fitting TRBD1. The CDR3 runs 16 residues. Germline lookup yields CDR1 MNHEY and CDR2 SMNVEV (reference sequence). V was clipped by 3 bases and J by 1 base; unmatched bases: 7. The CDR3 nucleotides are TGTGCCAGCAGTTTTTTGGCCGGACAGGGCACAGATACGCAGTATTTT. Translation: CASSFLAGQGTDTQYF.

This clone was found a few times. The genes are TRBV7-8 and TRBJ2-2, with D unresolved. The germline V and J ends were trimmed by 5 bases and 0 bases, with 19 bases remaining between them. This CDR3 is 18 amino acids long. Germline loops: CDR1 SGHVS, CDR2 FQNEAQ. As DNA, the CDR3 is TGTGCCAGCAGCCCCCCCGCCGGGCGGAGCTCGAACACCGGGGAGCTGTTTTTT. Protein: CASSPPAGRSSNTGELFF.

The chain recombines TRBV5-6 with TRBJ2-7, with D possibly TRBD2 on 5 matching bases. Trimming took off 3 bases at V and 7 bases at J, with 20 bases between the two ends. This CDR3 region has 15 residues. In germline, CDR1 is SGHDT, CDR2 YYEEEE. The CDR3 bases are TGTGCCAGCAGCTCGGCCGCCGGGGATCCTACGGAGCAGTACTTC. This codes for CASSSAAGDPTEQYF.

This clone is a singleton in its sample. The rearrangement joins TRBV6-5 to TRBJ1-6; no firm D call. The CDR3 has 15 amino acids. Trimming cost V 5 bases and J 9 bases, with 17 bases left between them. CDR1 is MNHEY, CDR2 SVGAGI, per germline. Written as DNA, the CDR3 is TGTGCCAGCAGTCGCGAGACCCATTACCCTTCACCCCTCCACTTT. It encodes CASSRETHYPSPLHF.

This chain uses TRBV19 with TRBJ1-4; perhaps TRBD1 as D (5 bases). Trimming took 5 bases from V and 7 from J, leaving 17 bases between them. Germline CDR1 and CDR2: LNHDA and SQIVND (reference sequence). This CDR3 contains 15 residues. CDR3 in DNA: TGTGCCAGTAGTCCGGGGCTGACTTCGAGTGAAAAACTGTTTTTT. Protein sequence: CASSPGLTSSEKLFF.

This chain links TRBV6-1 with TRBJ2-7, with D perhaps TRBD1 or TRBD2 (5 bases each). V lost 4 bases to trimming and J lost 3 bases, with 13 bases between them. Germline V gene lookup returns CDR1 MNHNS and CDR2 SASEGT. This CDR3 contains 14 residues. Written as DNA, the CDR3 is TGTGCCAGCAGTGGGGGACCTCTAGGCTACGAGCAGTACTTC. Amino acids: CASSGGPLGYEQYF.

The chain has TRBV19 and TRBJ2-3, with TRBD2 matching over 7 bases. Germline V CDR1 and CDR2: LNHDA, SQIVND (reference sequence). The CDR3 consists of 18 residues. Trimming removed 0 bases from V and 3 bases from J; junction bases left unmatched: 12. The CDR3 protein is CASSIDPDREERTDTQYF. In nucleotides, the CDR3 is TGTGCCAGTAGTATAGATCCAGACCGGGAGGAGAGGACAGATACGCAGTATTTT.